One T cell receptor beta chain is described in this entry. This CDR3 contains 15 residues. After removal of 0 bases from V and 13 bases from J, the junction contained 8 bases not matched to a gene. Germline V lookup: CDR1 SGDLS, CDR2 YYNGEE. The data originate from a study of blood T cell repertoires in COVID-19. The protocol was immunoSEQ multiplex PCR, while the TCRdb copy is restricted to in-frame clones and leaves out a portion. There are about 230,000 clones in the sample; approximately 84% occur only once, and approximately 8% lies in the top ten. The chain has TRBV9 and TRBJ2-1, with TRBD2 matching over 12 bases. The sample consisted of peripheral blood. This receptor was identified in a woman older than 75 with acute or convalescent COVID-19. Written as DNA, the CDR3 is TGTGCCAGCAGCGTAGTCCAGACTAGCGGGAGCCCCCAGTTCTTC. Translation: CASSVVQTSGSPQFF.